These 10 T cell receptor beta chains came from one sample sequenced in a study of T cell responses to AZD1222 COVID-19 vaccine. Profiling relied on immunoSEQ multiplex PCR, and the TCRdb table lists in-frame clones only, not all of them. This sample has around 130,000 clones, with around 84% found just once. The sequencing here drew on peripheral blood, taken on day 0 of AZD1222 vaccination. These receptors all come from an adult in good health.

The chain has TRBV2 and TRBJ2-6, with D unresolved. Per the germline V gene, CDR1 is SNHLY and CDR2 is FYNNEI. The CDR3 is 15 residues long. Trimming left V 4 bases short and J 0 bases short, with 7 bases between. For the CDR3, the DNA is TGTGCCAGCAGTGTTTTTGGCTCTGGGGCCAACGTCCTGACTTTC. It is translated as CASSVFGSGANVLTF.

The CDR3 loop reads CASSHRDIHNEQFF. The CDR3 coding sequence is TGTGCCAGCTCTCACCGGGACATACACAATGAGCAGTTCTTC. This sequence joins TRBV19 and TRBJ2-1; the D gene is possibly TRBD1 (6 bases). V gave up 9 bases and J gave up 5 bases, with 17 bases separating them. There are 14 residues in the CDR3. Germline loops: CDR1 LNHDA, CDR2 SQIVND (reference sequence).

The CDR3 coding sequence is TGTGCCAGCAGTCTTCTCAGGGGTATCTATGGCTACACCTTC. It codes for CASSLLRGIYGYTF. V and J are TRBV28 and TRBJ1-2; possible D gene TRBD1, 6 bases. The CDR3 runs to 14 residues. Trimming pared 5 bases from V and 4 bases from J, leaving 14 bases between. Germline CDR1 MDHEN, CDR2 SYDVKM.

This clone was counted only a few times. The chain has TRBV27 and TRBJ2-1; the D is unclear. This CDR3 has 10 amino acids. The germline V gene has CDR1 MNHEY and CDR2 SMNVEV (reference sequence). Between the trimmed V and J ends, which lost 8 bases and 15 bases, there was a span of 14 bases. CDR3: CASGDTYPFF. CDR3 DNA: TGTGCCAGCGGTGACACCTATCCGTTCTTC.

This sequence joins TRBV5-8 and TRBJ2-1; 12 nucleotides line up with TRBD2. This CDR3 spans 17 amino acids. Trimming took 4 bases from V and 8 from J; bases not matched to a gene: 13. Germline values: CDR1 SGHTS, CDR2 YDEGEE. The chain's CDR3 is CASSAGTSGFTGDEQFF. DNA of the CDR3: TGTGCCAGCAGCGCGGGGACTAGCGGGTTCACAGGGGATGAGCAGTTCTTC.

The chain combines TRBV27 with TRBJ2-7; TRBD1 matches at 10 bases. From germline, CDR1 is MNHEY and CDR2 SMNVEV (reference sequence). CDR3 length equals 15 residues. V was pared by 5 bases and J by 4 bases, with 8 bases of the junction left unmatched. DNA of the CDR3: TGTGCCAGCAGTGAACCGGGACAGGGGATTTACGAGCAGTACTTC. Protein: CASSEPGQGIYEQYF.

The rearrangement joins TRBV4-1 to TRBJ2-1; 12 bases agree with TRBD2. V was pared by 4 bases and J by 1 base, with 5 bases of the junction left unmatched. The CDR3 has 17 amino acids. CDR1 and CDR2 from the germline V gene are MGHRA and YSYEKL. CDR3 DNA sequence: TGCGCCAGCAGCCCGGGTACTAGCGGGGGGTCCTACAATGAGCAGTTCTTC. Translation: CASSPGTSGGSYNEQFF.

The chain couples TRBV18 to TRBJ1-4; D unclear. The germline V gene has CDR1 KGHSH and CDR2 LQKENI. CDR3 length equals 20 residues. V gave up 3 bases and J gave up 1 base, with 24 bases separating them. The DNA for the CDR3 is TGTGCCAGCTCACCCATGTTGGTCGCAGCGTCGAAGGGAACTAATGAAAAACTGTTTTTT. Translation gives CASSPMLVAASKGTNEKLFF.

V is TRBV2 and J is TRBJ2-7; the D call may be TRBD1 or TRBD2 (5 bases each). The CDR3 covers 15 residues. Germline CDR1 and CDR2: SNHLY and FYNNEI. V lost 4 bases, J lost 1 base, and 14 bases lay in between. The chain's CDR3 is CASSAGAGFSYEQYF. In nucleotides, the CDR3 is TGTGCCAGCAGTGCCGGGGCAGGGTTTTCCTACGAGCAGTACTTC.

The rearrangement links TRBV9 to TRBJ2-7, with TRBD1 as a possible D gene (5 bases). This CDR3 is 17 amino acids long. V was clipped by 0 bases and J by 7 bases, with 23 bases between them. The V gene's germline CDR1 is SGDLS and CDR2 YYNGEE. The CDR3 loop reads CASSVDNTGHLVGEQYF. In DNA form, the CDR3 reads TGTGCCAGCAGCGTAGACAACACAGGACACTTAGTGGGGGAGCAGTACTTC.